The clone carrying this T cell receptor beta chain came up many times. CDR3 size: 13 residues. In germline, CDR1 is LGHDT, CDR2 YNNKEL (reference sequence). V dropped 5 bases and J dropped 8 bases, with 15 bases sitting between them. The table came from immunoSEQ multiplex PCR; TCRdb's copy has only in-frame clones and leaves some out. In the table there are 160,000 or so clones, about 93% of which are singletons. The data derive from a study of control samples from healthy donors and cancer patients. The chain employs TRBV3-1 (or the pseudogene TRBV3-2) and TRBJ1-2; tentatively, D is TRBD1 (5 bases). The sequence derives from a man between 50 and 59 years old in good health. Sequencing input: blood. CDR3 in DNA: TGTGCCAGCAGCTTCCAGGGATCGGGAGGCTACACCTTC. Amino acid sequence: CASSFQGSGGYTF.